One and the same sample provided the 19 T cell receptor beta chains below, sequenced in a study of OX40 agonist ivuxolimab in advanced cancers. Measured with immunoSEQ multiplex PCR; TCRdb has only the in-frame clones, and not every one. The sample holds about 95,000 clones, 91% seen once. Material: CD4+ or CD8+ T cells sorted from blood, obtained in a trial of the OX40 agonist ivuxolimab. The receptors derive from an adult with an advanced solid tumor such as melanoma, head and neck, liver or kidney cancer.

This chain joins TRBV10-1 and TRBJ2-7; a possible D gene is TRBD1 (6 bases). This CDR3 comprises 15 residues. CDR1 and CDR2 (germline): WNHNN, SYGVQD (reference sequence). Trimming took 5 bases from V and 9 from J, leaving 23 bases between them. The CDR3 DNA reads TGCGCCAGCAGTCCTGGACAGATTTCGTCTCCCCGGCAGTACTTC. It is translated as CASSPGQISSPRQYF.

Written as DNA, the CDR3 is TGTGCCAGCAGTCCCAGGACAGGGTATGAGACTGAAGCTTTCTTT. Protein sequence: CASSPRTGYETEAFF. The chain has TRBV2 and TRBJ1-1; the match to TRBD1 covers 8 bases. In germline, CDR1 is SNHLY, CDR2 FYNNEI. This CDR3 has 15 residues. V was clipped by 5 bases and J by 5 bases; unmatched bases: 10.

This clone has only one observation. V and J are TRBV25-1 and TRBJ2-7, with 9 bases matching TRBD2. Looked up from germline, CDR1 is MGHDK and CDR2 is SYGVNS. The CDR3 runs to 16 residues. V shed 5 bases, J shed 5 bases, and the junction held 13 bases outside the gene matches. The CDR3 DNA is TGTGCCAGCAGTCGACGGTGGCGGGAGGGCCATGACGAGCAGTACTTC. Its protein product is CASSRRWREGHDEQYF.

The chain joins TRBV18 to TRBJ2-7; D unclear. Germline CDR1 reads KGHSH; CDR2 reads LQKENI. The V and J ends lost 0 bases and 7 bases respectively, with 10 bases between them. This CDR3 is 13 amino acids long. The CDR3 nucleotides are TGTGCCAGCTCACCACCGCAGATCGGGGAGCAGTACTTC. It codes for CASSPPQIGEQYF.

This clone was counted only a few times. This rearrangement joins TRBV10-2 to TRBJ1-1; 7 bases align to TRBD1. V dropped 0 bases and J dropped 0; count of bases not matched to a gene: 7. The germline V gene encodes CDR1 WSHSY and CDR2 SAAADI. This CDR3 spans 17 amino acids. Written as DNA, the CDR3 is TGCGCCAGCAGTGAGTCCCACAGGGGATTTTTGAACACTGAAGCTTTCTTT. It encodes CASSESHRGFLNTEAFF.

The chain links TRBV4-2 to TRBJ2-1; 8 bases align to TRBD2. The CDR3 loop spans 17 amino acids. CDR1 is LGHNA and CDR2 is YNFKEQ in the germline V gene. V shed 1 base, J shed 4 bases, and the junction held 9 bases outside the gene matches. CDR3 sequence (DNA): TGTGCCAGCAGCCAAGCTAAGACTAGCGCCTTATACAATGAGCAGTTCTTC. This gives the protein CASSQAKTSALYNEQFF.

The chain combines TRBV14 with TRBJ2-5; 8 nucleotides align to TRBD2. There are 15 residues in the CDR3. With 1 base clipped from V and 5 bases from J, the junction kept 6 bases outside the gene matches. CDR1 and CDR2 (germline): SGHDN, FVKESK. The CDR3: CASSQGLSGSETQYF. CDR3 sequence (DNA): TGTGCCAGCAGCCAAGGCCTAAGCGGGAGTGAGACCCAGTACTTC.

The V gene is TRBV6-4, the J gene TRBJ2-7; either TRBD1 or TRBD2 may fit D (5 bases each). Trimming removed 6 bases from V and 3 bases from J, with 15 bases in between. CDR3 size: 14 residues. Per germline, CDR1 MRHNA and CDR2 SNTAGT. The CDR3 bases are TGTGCCAGCAGCGACAACGGGACGCGCTACGAGCAGTACTTC. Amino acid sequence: CASSDNGTRYEQYF.

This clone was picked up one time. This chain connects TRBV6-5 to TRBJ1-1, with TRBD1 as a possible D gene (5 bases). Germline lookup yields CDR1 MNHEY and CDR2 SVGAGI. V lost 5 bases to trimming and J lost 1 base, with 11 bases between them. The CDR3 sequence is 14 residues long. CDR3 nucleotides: TGTGCCAGCAGTATGACAGTCTGGAACACTGAAGCTTTCTTT. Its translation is CASSMTVWNTEAFF.

CDR3 nucleotide sequence: TGTGCCAGCAGCCGATCAGGACGGATTAACTATGGCTACACCTTC. Translating gives CASSRSGRINYGYTF. This chain connects TRBV7-9 to TRBJ1-2; D unclear. CDR1 is SEHNR, CDR2 FQNEAQ, per germline (reference sequence). The CDR3 consists of 15 residues. V shed 5 bases and J shed 1 base, with 14 bases lying between them.

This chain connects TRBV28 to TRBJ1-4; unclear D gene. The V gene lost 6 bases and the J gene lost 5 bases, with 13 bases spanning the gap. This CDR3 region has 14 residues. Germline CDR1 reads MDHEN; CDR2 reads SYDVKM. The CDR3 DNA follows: TGTGCCAGCAGGCTACAGATACTAAATGAAAAACTGTTTTTT. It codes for CASRLQILNEKLFF.

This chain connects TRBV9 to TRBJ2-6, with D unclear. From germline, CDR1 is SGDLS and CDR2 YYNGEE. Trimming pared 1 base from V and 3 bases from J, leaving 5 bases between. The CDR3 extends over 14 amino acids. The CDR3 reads CASSVTLGANVLTF. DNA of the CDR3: TGTGCCAGCAGCGTAACCCTTGGGGCCAACGTCCTGACTTTC.

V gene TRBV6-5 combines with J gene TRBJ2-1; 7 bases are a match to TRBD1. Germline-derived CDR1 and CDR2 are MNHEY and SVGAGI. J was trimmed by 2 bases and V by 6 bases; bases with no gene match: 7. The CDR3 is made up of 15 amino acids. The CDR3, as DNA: TGTGCCAGCAGGACGACAGGGTTGGCCTACAATGAGCAGTTCTTC. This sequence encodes CASRTTGLAYNEQFF.

The CDR3 bases are TGTGCCAGCAGCTCCGGACCGCTATTCTACGAGCAGTACTTC. Translated: CASSSGPLFYEQYF. This chain links TRBV5-4 with TRBJ2-7; D is unresolved. The germline V gene encodes CDR1 SGHNT and CDR2 YYREEE (reference sequence). Trimming cost V 3 bases and J 3 bases, with 13 bases left between them. The CDR3 covers 14 residues. Variable domain in full (rest from reference TRBV5-4 and TRBJ2-7): ETGVTQSPTHLIKTRGQQVTLRCSSQSGHNTVSWYQQALGQGPQFIFQYYREEENGRGNFPPRFSGLQFPNYSSELNVNALELDDSALYLCASSSGPLFYEQYFGPGTRLTVT.

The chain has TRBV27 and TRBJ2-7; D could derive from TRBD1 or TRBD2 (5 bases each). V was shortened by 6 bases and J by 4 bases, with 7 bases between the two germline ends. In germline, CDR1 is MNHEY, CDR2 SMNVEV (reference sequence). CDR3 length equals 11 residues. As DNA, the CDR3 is TGTGCCAGCAGGGGGACGTACGAGCAGTACTTC. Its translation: CASRGTYEQYF.

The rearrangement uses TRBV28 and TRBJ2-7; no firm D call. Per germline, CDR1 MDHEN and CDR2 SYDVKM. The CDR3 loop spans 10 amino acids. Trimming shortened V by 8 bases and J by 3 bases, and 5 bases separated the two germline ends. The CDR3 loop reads CASGDYEQYF. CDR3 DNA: TGTGCCAGCGGCGACTACGAGCAGTACTTC.

DNA for the CDR3: TGTGCCAGCAGTCCACCACCTGGGGGGGGCCTCTCCTACGAGCAGTACTTC. The encoded protein is CASSPPPGGGLSYEQYF. The V and J genes are TRBV28 and TRBJ2-7, with D perhaps TRBD2 (7 bases). The CDR3 has 17 residues. The ends were cut back, 5 bases at V and 0 bases at J, with 20 bases in the middle. Germline-derived CDR1 and CDR2 are MDHEN and SYDVKM.

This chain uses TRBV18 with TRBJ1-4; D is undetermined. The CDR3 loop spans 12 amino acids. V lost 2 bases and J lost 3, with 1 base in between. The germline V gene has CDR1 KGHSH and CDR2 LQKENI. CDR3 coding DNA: TGTGCCAGCTCACCAGCTAATGAAAAACTGTTTTTT. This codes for CASSPANEKLFF.

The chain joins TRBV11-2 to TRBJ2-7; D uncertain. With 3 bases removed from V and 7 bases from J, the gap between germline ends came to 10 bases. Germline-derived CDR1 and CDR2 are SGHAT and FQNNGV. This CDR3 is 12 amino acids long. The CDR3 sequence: CASSLAVGEQYF. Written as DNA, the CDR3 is TGTGCCAGCAGCTTGGCGGTGGGGGAGCAGTACTTC. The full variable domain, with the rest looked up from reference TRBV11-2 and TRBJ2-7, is EAGVAQSPRYKIIEKRQSVAFWCNPISGHATLYWYQQILGQGPKLLIQFQNNGVVDDSQLPKDRFSAERLKGVDSTLKIQPAKLEDSAVYLCASSLAVGEQYFGPGTRLTVT.